This TCR beta chain was captured in a study of glioma-infiltrating T cells (dated by TCRdb to the mid-2010s). Background for the entire study: Glioma tissue, non-neoplastic brain tissue and matched peripheral blood mononuclear cells were used as sources from which TCR alpha- and beta-chain repertoires were sequenced. To gauge divergence between tissue and blood T-cell populations, every tissue-infiltrating repertoire was compared against the peripheral blood repertoire from the same patient. The paired cohort was made up of three low-grade glioma patients, fewer than 10 primary glioblastoma patients and three non-glioma patients who contributed non-neoplastic brain tissue.

Deletion took 5 bases off V and 1 base off J, with a span of 8 bases between the germline ends. There are 13 amino acids in the CDR3, from cysteine to phenylalanine inclusive. Only the CDR3 portion is preserved as DNA: 39 bases, with reading frame beginning at the first base. The iRepertoire nested amplicon-rescue multiplex PCR (arm-PCR) platform was used to amplify TCR alpha and beta CDR3 regions from RNA. The input for one-step reverse transcription and amplification was about 100-450 ng of tissue mRNA or PBMC total RNA. Following bead purification, Illumina adapters were added by a secondary multiplex PCR, and libraries between 200 and 400 bp were gel-purified. Demultiplexing relied on internal 6-nucleotide barcodes carried by the libraries. Sequencing of the libraries was done on an Illumina MiSeq using 2x220 or 2x250 nucleotide paired-end reads. The paper's data handling went like this. Paired reads were merged with FLASH 1.2.11 and aligned to the GRCh37 human genome with BWA-MEM before extracting TRA and TRB reads. V and J assignment used an IMGT-derived reference of cassette sequences and CDR3 motifs that included pseudogenes. Reads were translated in three frames, and productive CDR3s were defined by a C…FGXG motif without stop codons. Unique combinations of V-J cassette pair and CDR3 amino acid sequence were defined as clonotypes. Hamming distance filtering was applied to reads, with thresholds set by the sequence error rate of each sample in mapped regions. TCRdb trimmed public reads at Q25 via fastp, called clones via MiXCR and kept in-frame beta chains. Each CDR3 protein appears once, grouped with its most common genes and DNA. The V and J calls were determined by TCRdb, not by the authors. The sample table shows about 180,000 distinct CDR3 sequences, and about 47% are seen once. Together, the top ten hold 5.2% of the sample.

Results the study describes overall, beyond this receptor: Group comparisons rested on small numbers: three non-neoplastic, three low-grade glioma and fewer than 10 glioblastoma patients. Only a very small number of CDR3 sequences turned up in both tissue and blood, a result put down to high CDR3 diversity combined with limited sampling. VJ-independent divergence between tissue and blood was found to be below expectation in non-neoplastic patients but above expectation in all gliomas, particularly low-grade gliomas.

This clonotype was observed at least ten times. Which antigen it targets is not known. Base qualities are not at hand, and no much larger clone is one base apart. Input material: glioma tissue, nonneoplastic brain tissue, or PBMCs (not recorded which). The source of this sequence is a human donor with low-grade glioma or glioblastoma, undergoing nonglioma brain surgery, or in good health (not recorded which). The chain employs TRBV12-3 or TRBV12-4 and TRBJ1-1, with no confident D gene call. The CDR3 region: CASSRPANTEAFF. The nucleotide sequence reads as follows: TGTGCCAGCAGTCGACCGGCGAACACTGAAGCTTTCTTT.